This T cell receptor beta chain was captured by sequencing in a study of cytomegalovirus exposure and HLA in healthy donors. The CDR3 is made up of 14 amino acids. V gave up 0 bases and J gave up 7 bases, with 15 bases separating them. Germline lookup yields CDR1 GTSNPN and CDR2 SVGIG (reference sequence). This clone has just one count. PCR was performed using 60 Vbeta and 13 Jbeta primers. TCRdb's copy holds only in-frame clones and misses some; the assay was immunoSEQ multiplex PCR. The repertoire has about 160,000 clones, 65% to 70% of them found once; the top ten carry 4.5%. Regarding donors, all were healthy bone marrow donors.

Material: PBMCs. The sequence derives from a woman aged 18-29 years in good health and CMV-seropositive. The V and J genes are TRBV30 and TRBJ1-1; maybe TRBD1 (5 bases). The CDR3 sequence is CAWSVPGGADEAFF. CDR3 in DNA: TGTGCCTGGAGTGTACCAGGCGGGGCCGATGAAGCTTTCTTT.